One and the same sample provided the 29 T cell receptor beta chains below, sequenced in a study of tumor and adjacent non-tumor tissue in lung cancer. RNA was extracted from bulk tissue without any cell sorting. TCRbeta libraries were built with three rounds of nested PCR, modified from ARM-PCR. TCRdb passed the multiplex PCR reads through MiXCR, listing each CDR3 protein once. The table lists 90,000 to 110,000 distinct CDR3 sequences, approximately 71% of them singletons, with 37% in the top ten. The sample taken for sequencing was lung tumor tissue. These TCRs come from a woman aged 55-70 years with non-small cell lung cancer.

Points on this clonotype: Compared with germline, one end of the junction differs, possibly owing to a read error. The J gene is TRBJ1-2, the V gene TRBV11-1, with D maybe TRBD1 (6 bases). CDR3 size: 14 residues. Germline-derived CDR1 and CDR2 are SGHAT and FQDESV (reference sequence). CDR3 coding DNA: TGTGCCAGCAGTTCACAGGGCCCGCTCTATGCCTACGCCTTC. It encodes CASSSQGPLYAYAF.

As regards this clonotype: A much larger clonotype is one base distant, so this may be a read error. The chain uses TRBV10-2 and TRBJ2-1; unclear D gene. The CDR3 has 13 amino acids. Germline values: CDR1 WSHSY, CDR2 SAAADI. The CDR3 loop reads CASNEMPGNEQFF. CDR3 DNA sequence: TGCGCCAGCAATGAGATGCCCGGCAATGAGCAGTTCTTC.

This clonotype was picked up a small number of times. This clone may be a read error of a much larger clone one base away. The V call is TRBV12-3 or TRBV12-4, the J call TRBJ2-2; 7 bases match TRBD1. The CDR3 has 15 residues. The CDR3 region is CASSRQGLNTGELIF. CDR3 DNA: TGTGCCAGCAGCAGACAGGGCCTGAACACCGGGGAGCTGATTTTT.

Regarding this clonotype: One end of the junction fails to match germline, which may point to a read error. For the CDR3, the DNA is TGTGCCAGCCGACGGGGCAATCTGCCCCAGCACTTT. Translation gives CASRRGNLPQHF. The chain links TRBV4-2 to TRBJ1-5, with D perhaps matching TRBD1 (5 bases). The CDR3 is 12 residues long. Germline lookup yields CDR1 LGHNA and CDR2 YNFKEQ.

Concerning this clonotype: Sequence at one end of the junction differs from germline and may be a read error. The chain carries TRBV20-1 and TRBJ1-1; D unclear. Germline-derived CDR1 and CDR2 are DFQATT and SNEGSKA (reference sequence). The CDR3 has 12 amino acids. The CDR3 here is CSASGRVGEAVF. The CDR3 coding sequence is TGCAGTGCTAGTGGAAGGGTGGGTGAAGCTGTCTTT.

Comments on this clonotype: A much more abundant neighbour one base away suggests this may be a read error. The chain is built from TRBV6-2 or TRBV6-3 and TRBJ1-5, with 8 bases aligning to TRBD1. The J segment lost 6 bases and the V segment lost 7 bases, leaving 14 bases of the junction unmatched. The CDR3 has 16 amino acids. Per the germline V gene, CDR1 is MNHEY and CDR2 is SVGEGT. The CDR3 loop is CASNALRDRNGQPQHF. CDR3 nucleotide sequence: TGTGCCAGCAATGCCCTCCGGGACAGGAACGGTCAGCCCCAGCATTTT.

Comments on this clonotype: Germline and junction disagree at one end, which may indicate a read error. The chain recombines TRBV11-2 with TRBJ1-6; D gene uncertain. Germline values: CDR1 SGHAT, CDR2 FQNNGV. This CDR3 spans 14 amino acids. The CDR3 bases are TGTGCCATCAACTTAGAAGCAAGTAATTCACACCTCCACTTT. Its translation: CAINLEASNSHLHF.

Note on this clonotype: One end of the junction is discordant with germline, which a read error may explain. CDR3 sequence (DNA): TGCAGTACTAGAGAGGGTCAAGGGGGGGCGTACAATGTGCAGTTCTTC. This codes for CSTREGQGGAYNVQFF. This rearrangement joins TRBV20-1 to TRBJ2-1; possibly TRBD2 for D (7 bases). The germline V gene encodes CDR1 DFQATT and CDR2 SNEGSKA (reference sequence). This CDR3 is built from 16 residues.

This clonotype was seen just once. The chain combines TRBV20-1 with TRBJ2-5; 10 nucleotides agree with TRBD2. This CDR3 contains 16 residues. The trim removed 2 bases at V and 5 bases at J, leaving 11 bases unmatched. The germline gives CDR1 DFQATT, CDR2 SNEGSKA (reference sequence). The CDR3 sequence: CSARYLTSGWWETQYF. Written as DNA, the CDR3 is TGCAGTGCTAGATATTTGACTAGCGGGTGGTGGGAGACCCAGTACTTC.

A word on this clonotype: Germline is not matched at one junction end, which may reflect a read error. The chain uses TRBV20-1 and TRBJ2-5; TRBD1 matches at 7 bases. Germline V gives CDR1 DFQATT, CDR2 SNEGSKA (reference sequence). This CDR3 has 13 residues. The chain's CDR3 is CSEGGTNQETQYF. The CDR3 bases are TGCAGTGAAGGGGGCACCAACCAAGAGACCCAATACTTC.

The V gene is TRBV11-2, the J gene TRBJ2-1; D is possibly TRBD2 (6 bases). Trimming removed 10 bases from V and 10 bases from J, with 26 bases in between. The CDR3 has 15 amino acids. The V gene's germline CDR1 is SGHAT and CDR2 FQNNGV. CDR3 loop: CATCRAGTAGSEQFF. In DNA, the CDR3 is TGTGCCACCTGCAGAGCCGGGACGGCCGGGAGCGAGCAGTTCTTC.

The chain employs TRBV5-1 and TRBJ1-2; D might be TRBD1 (5 bases). From germline, CDR1 is SGHRS and CDR2 YFSETQ. The V gene lost 2 bases and the J gene lost 10 bases, with 24 bases spanning the gap. This CDR3 has 16 amino acids. The CDR3, as DNA: TGCGCCAGCAGCTTAGAAAACACCGAGGGGCCCCGAGTCTACACCTTC. It yields the protein CASSLENTEGPRVYTF.

Details on this clonotype: The junction and the germline gene differ at one end; a read error may be behind it. The CDR3, as DNA: TGTGCCAGCAGTTACTCAGGGCGGGGGAGAGAGGCCCAGTATTTC. This translates into CASSYSGRGREAQYF. This chain links TRBV6-5 with TRBJ2-5; 7 positions agree with TRBD2. Germline V gene data show CDR1 as MNHEY and CDR2 as SVGAGI. The CDR3 has 15 residues.

This clonotype has a handful of counts. Since a much larger clone is just one base distant, this may be a read error. The J gene is TRBJ2-7, the V gene TRBV20-1; TRBD1 aligns across 9 bases. The CDR3 is 14 residues long. The V segment lost 7 bases and the J segment 3 bases; nucleotides outside the gene matches: 10. Germline CDR1 DFQATT, CDR2 SNEGSKA (reference sequence). The CDR3 is CSVITRTGDYEQYF. The DNA for the CDR3 is TGCAGTGTTATTACAAGGACAGGGGACTACGAGCAGTACTTC.

The J gene is TRBJ2-7, the V gene TRBV6-6; the match to TRBD1 covers 9 bases. Germline assignment: CDR1 MNHNY and CDR2 SVGAGI (reference sequence). This CDR3 has 15 residues. The J segment lost 3 bases and the V segment lost 6 bases, leaving 9 bases of the junction unmatched. The CDR3 sequence: CASSLLTGGDYEQYF. The CDR3 DNA sequence: TGTGCCAGCAGCCTCCTGACAGGGGGAGACTACGAGCAGTACTTC.

About this clonotype itself: This could be a read error, since a much larger clone is one nucleotide away. This chain connects TRBV29-1 to TRBJ2-1, with D perhaps TRBD1 (6 bases). Germline CDR1 is SQVTM and CDR2 is ANQGSEA. The CDR3 length is 17 residues. The CDR3 nucleotides read TGCAGCGTCCTCCGGGACATTGAAGCGGCCTCCTACATTGAGCAGTTCTTC. Amino acids: CSVLRDIEAASYIEQFF.

Details on this clonotype: A much larger clone differs from this one at a single base, so this may be a read error. The chain employs TRBV12-3 or TRBV12-4 and TRBJ1-2; 12 bases align to TRBD1. CDR3 length: 17 amino acids. The DNA of the CDR3 is TGTGCCAGCAGCCCCTCGGGACAGGGGGCGCTTCGAAGAGGCTACAACTTC. As protein: CASSPSGQGALRRGYNF.

The sample holds a few counts of this clonotype. This sequence may be a read error, since a much larger clone differs from it by one base. V usage is TRBV20-1 and J usage is TRBJ2-1, with D maybe TRBD2 (5 bases). This CDR3 has 15 residues. The V and J ends lost 6 bases and 0 bases respectively, with 15 bases between them. Germline V gives CDR1 DFQATT, CDR2 SNEGSKA (reference sequence). The CDR3 DNA reads TGCAGTGCCAGGATAGCGTGGAGCTCCTACAATGAGCAGTTCTTC. This encodes CSARIAWSSYNEQFF.

Turning to this clonotype: Germline and junction disagree at one end, which may indicate a read error. J is TRBJ2-2 and V is TRBV20-1, with D tentatively TRBD1 or TRBD2 (6 bases each). The CDR3 length is 15 residues. Germline CDR1 reads DFQATT; CDR2 reads SNEGSKA (reference sequence). The CDR3, as DNA: TGCAGTGATAGAGCCACAGGGCGGGACATCGGGGAACTGTTTTTT. It is translated as CSDRATGRDIGELFF.

The chain links TRBV5-5 to TRBJ1-4; D unresolved. The germline V and J ends were trimmed by 4 bases and 7 bases, with 17 bases remaining between them. The CDR3 is made up of 15 amino acids. Germline CDR1 SGHKS, CDR2 YYEKEE (reference sequence). The CDR3 nucleotides read TGTGCCAGCAGCCCGATACATGGCGAGGGTGAAAAACTGTTTTTT. It is translated as CASSPIHGEGEKLFF.

Note on this clonotype: No conserved phenylalanine or tryptophan is present at the end of the CDR3, so a read error is the likely explanation. The gene calls are TRBV5-8 and TRBJ2-3, with D unclear. Germline V gives CDR1 SGHTS, CDR2 YDEGEE. The CDR3 covers 12 residues. CDR3 DNA: TGTGCCAGCTGTCTTAGTACAGATATGCAGTATTTA. It yields the protein CASCLSTDMQYL.

The rearrangement links TRBV7-2 to TRBJ2-5; D possibly corresponds to TRBD2 (5 bases). The CDR3 is 14 residues long. Germline-derived CDR1 and CDR2 are SGHTA and FQGNSA. V lost 5 bases, J lost 1 base, and 11 bases lay in between. The CDR3 spells CASSPYGVQETQYF. As DNA, the CDR3 is TGTGCCAGCAGCCCCTACGGGGTCCAAGAGACCCAGTACTTC. The entire variable domain, with the rest obtained from reference TRBV7-2 and TRBJ2-5, is as follows: GAGVSQSPSNKVTEKGKDVELRCDPISGHTALYWYRQSLGQGLEFLIYFQGNSAPDKSGLPSDRFSAERTGGSVSTLTIQRTQQEDSAVYLCASSPYGVQETQYFGPGTRLLVL.

V gene TRBV20-1 combines with J gene TRBJ1-5; D unresolved. The CDR3 has 13 residues. V lost 6 bases to trimming and J lost 4 bases, with 13 bases between them. The germline CDR1 and CDR2 sequences are DFQATT and SNEGSKA (reference sequence). CDR3 sequence reads: CSARPRGNQPQHF. The CDR3 DNA follows: TGCAGTGCAAGACCCAGAGGGAATCAGCCCCAGCATTTT.

Details on this clonotype: An end of the junction does not agree with germline; a read error may underlie this. This chain uses TRBV5-6 with TRBJ1-4; D is undetermined. CDR1 is SGHDT, CDR2 YYEEEE, per germline. This CDR3 has 16 residues. Here the CDR3 reads CATSFLPDGGPEKLFF. DNA of the CDR3: TGTGCCACCAGCTTCTTACCGGACGGAGGACCTGAAAAATTGTTTTTT.

This clonotype was counted a few times. A read error may account for a junction end that differs from germline. The J gene is TRBJ2-6, the V gene TRBV29-1; D may be TRBD2 (6 bases). Germline V CDR1 and CDR2: SQVTM, ANQGSEA. This CDR3 has 14 amino acids. CDR3 DNA: TGCAGCGTTGAGGAGGGTAGTGGGGCCAATGTCCTGACTTTC. Translation gives CSVEEGSGANVLTF. The whole variable domain, filled in from reference TRBV29-1 and TRBJ2-6, reads SAVISQKPSRDICQRGTSLTIQCQVDSQVTMMFWYRQQPGQSLTLIATANQGSEATYESGFVIDKFPISRPNLTFSTLTVSNMSPEDSSIYLCSVEEGSGANVLTFGAGSRLTVL.

As concerns this clonotype: At one of its ends the junction is not consistent with the germline gene, which may arise from a read error. The CDR3 bases are TGTGGCAGCACCTCGGGACGCCTCTCTGGGGCCAACGTCCTGACTTTC. It codes for CGSTSGRLSGANVLTF. The rearrangement joins TRBV28 to TRBJ2-6, with D possibly being TRBD1 or TRBD2 (5 bases each). Germline CDR1 reads MDHEN; CDR2 reads SYDVKM. The CDR3 is made up of 16 amino acids.

For this clonotype: The CDR3 does not end in the conserved phenylalanine or tryptophan, so this is likely a read error. The genes are TRBV11-2 and TRBJ1-6, with D possibly matching TRBD1 (5 bases). The V end lost 0 bases, the J end lost 7 bases, and 10 bases lay between the germline ends. CDR1 is SGHAT, CDR2 FQNNGV, per germline. This CDR3 is built from 15 residues. The CDR3 protein is CASSLDPGPNSPLHS. The CDR3 DNA follows: TGTGCCAGCAGCTTAGATCCAGGGCCAAATTCACCCCTCCACTCT.

With regard to this clonotype: This sequence may be a read error, since a much larger clone differs from it by one base. This rearrangement joins TRBV20-1 to TRBJ2-1, with TRBD2 identical over 8 bases. Judging by the DNA end, TRBJ2-7 fits better; the J call may be wrong. Germline-derived CDR1 and CDR2 are DFQATT and SNEGSKA (reference sequence). CDR3 length: 13 amino acids. CDR3 sequence: CRLERGPYNEQYF. DNA of the CDR3: TGCAGACTTGAGCGGGGGCCTTACAATGAGCAGTACTTC.

Details on this clonotype: The junction shows a germline mismatch at one end, possibly a read error. The chain combines TRBV29-1 with TRBJ2-5; tentative D call: TRBD2 (5 bases). CDR3 size: 13 residues. CDR1 is SQVTM and CDR2 is ANQGSEA in the germline V gene. The CDR3 DNA is TGCAGCGTCATAAGCTGGGGTAGCGAGAGCCAGTACTTT. Amino acids: CSVISWGSESQYF.